These 26 T cell receptor beta chains originate from one sample sequenced in a study of cytomegalovirus exposure and HLA in healthy donors. 60 Vbeta and 13 Jbeta primers were used in PCR. Assay used: immunoSEQ multiplex PCR; TCRdb lists only in-frame clones, some missing. The sample lists about 120,000 clones; approximately 81% were seen once. The sequenced material came from PBMCs. The receptor set was obtained from a woman in her forties in good health and CMV-seronegative.

There are a few counts of this clone. V gene TRBV5-1 combines with J gene TRBJ2-7; unclear D gene. Germline V lookup: CDR1 SGHRS, CDR2 YFSETQ. CDR3 size: 15 residues. V dropped 0 bases and J dropped 5 bases, with 15 bases sitting between them. As DNA, the CDR3 is TGCGCCAGCAGCTTGGATGCAGGATCCTGGGACGAGCAGTACTTC. Its translation: CASSLDAGSWDEQYF. Full variable domain (rest looked up from reference TRBV5-1 and TRBJ2-7): KAGVTQTPRYLIKTRGQQVTLSCSPISGHRSVSWYQQTPGQGLQFLFEYFSETQRNKGNFPGRFSGRQFSNSRSEMNVSTLELGDSALYLCASSLDAGSWDEQYFGPGTRLTVT.

This clone was detected only a few times. V gene TRBV14 combines with J gene TRBJ2-7, with D tentatively TRBD1 (5 bases). Trimming removed 4 bases from V and 2 bases from J, with 15 bases in between. Germline V lookup: CDR1 SGHDN, CDR2 FVKESK. This CDR3 region has 15 residues. Written as DNA, the CDR3 is TGTGCCAGCAGCCGGGCAGGGCTAAGCGCCTACGAGCAGTACTTC. It yields the protein CASSRAGLSAYEQYF.

CDR3 protein: CASAVGTLLFF. CDR3 coding DNA: TGTGCCAGCGCTGTAGGGACATTACTGTTTTTT. V and J are TRBV2 and TRBJ2-2; D is perhaps TRBD1 (6 bases). This CDR3 comprises 11 residues. Germline-derived CDR1 and CDR2 are SNHLY and FYNNEI. Trimming took 8 bases from V and 14 from J, leaving 15 bases between them.

The chain couples TRBV7-2 to TRBJ1-5; TRBD1 aligns across 8 bases. Unmatched junction bases numbered 7, after V lost 9 bases and J lost 0 bases. CDR3 length equals 15 residues. CDR1 SGHTA and CDR2 FQGNSA come from the germline V gene. CDR3 DNA sequence: TGTGCCAGTTCTTTGACAGGGGATAGCAATCAGCCCCAGCATTTT. Its protein product is CASSLTGDSNQPQHF.

The chain couples TRBV28 to TRBJ2-2; D unclear. The V end lost 3 bases, the J end lost 1 base, and 15 bases lay between the germline ends. The CDR3 spans 17 residues. In germline, CDR1 is MDHEN, CDR2 SYDVKM. The CDR3 region has the DNA TGTGCCAGCAGTTTCCCCATGGAACAGAGGAACACCGGGGAGCTGTTTTTT. It encodes CASSFPMEQRNTGELFF.

This clone was detected only a few times. This chain joins TRBV6-6 and TRBJ1-1; 11 bases are shared with TRBD1. Trimming removed 5 bases from V and 5 bases from J; junction bases left unmatched: 4. Germline values: CDR1 MNHNY, CDR2 SVGAGI (reference sequence). The CDR3 extends over 14 amino acids. CDR3 sequence (DNA): TGTGCCAGCAGTACCGGACAGGGGGCAACTGAAGCTTTCTTT. It encodes CASSTGQGATEAFF.

V is TRBV19 and J is TRBJ2-1; 10 nucleotides match TRBD1. Germline V gene sequence: CDR1 LNHDA, CDR2 SQIVND (reference sequence). J lost 8 bases, V lost 3 bases, and 7 bases had no gene match. The CDR3 consists of 15 residues. CDR3 in DNA: TGTGCCAGTAGTATTGCGGGACAGGGGACCGATGAGCAGTTCTTC. Amino acid sequence: CASSIAGQGTDEQFF.

The J gene is TRBJ1-2, the V gene TRBV2; D remains ambiguous. The germline gives CDR1 SNHLY, CDR2 FYNNEI. Trimming took off 3 bases at V and 4 bases at J, with 18 bases between the two ends. This CDR3 has 16 amino acids. In DNA form, the CDR3 reads TGTGCCAGCAGTGAGTCCGGAGGGCAGACGATCTATGGCTACACCTTC. Residues: CASSESGGQTIYGYTF. The variable domain in full, completed from reference TRBV2 and TRBJ1-2, reads EPEVTQTPSHQVTQMGQEVILRCVPISNHLYFYWYRQILGQKVEFLVSFYNNEISEKSEIFDDQFSVERPDGSNFTLKIRSTKLEDSAMYFCASSESGGQTIYGYTFGSGTRLTVV.

The chain recombines TRBV27 with TRBJ1-1, with no clear D. The CDR3 is 13 amino acids. CDR1 is MNHEY and CDR2 is SMNVEV in the germline V gene (reference sequence). The V and J ends lost 6 bases and 6 bases respectively, with 14 bases between them. The CDR3 is CASRGRIRAEAFF. The DNA of the CDR3 is TGTGCCAGCAGAGGGAGGATCCGGGCTGAAGCTTTCTTT.

V usage is TRBV7-9 and J usage is TRBJ2-1; maybe TRBD2 (5 bases). CDR3 length: 16 residues. The V end lost 2 bases, the J end lost 0 bases, and 11 bases lay between the germline ends. Per the germline V gene, CDR1 is SEHNR and CDR2 is FQNEAQ (reference sequence). CDR3 DNA: TGTGCCAGCAGCTTACGGAGGTCGAGCTCCTACAATGAGCAGTTCTTC. Amino acids: CASSLRRSSSYNEQFF.

The chain employs TRBV30 and TRBJ1-5; D is uncertain. The CDR3 is 17 residues long. Per germline, CDR1 GTSNPN and CDR2 SVGIG (reference sequence). Trimming left V 0 bases short and J 3 bases short, with 18 bases between. The CDR3 DNA follows: TGTGCCTGGAGTGTACATGCGGCAGCCCCTTACAATCAGCCCCAGCATTTT. Amino acids: CAWSVHAAAPYNQPQHF. The variable domain in full, completed from reference TRBV30 and TRBJ1-5, reads SQTIHQWPATLVQPVGSPLSLECTVEGTSNPNLYWYRQAAGRGLQLLFYSVGIGQISSEVPQNLSASRPQDRQFILSSKKLLLSDSGFYLCAWSVHAAAPYNQPQHFGDGTRLSIL.

The genes are TRBV9 and TRBJ2-5, with 8 bases that match TRBD2. This CDR3 is 16 amino acids long. Trimming at V came to 2 bases and at J to 0 bases, leaving 6 bases not matched to a gene. The germline V gene has CDR1 SGDLS and CDR2 YYNGEE. CDR3 loop: CASSVQSGGYQETQYF. In DNA form, the CDR3 reads TGTGCCAGCAGCGTGCAGAGCGGGGGCTACCAAGAGACCCAGTACTTC.

This clone was observed a handful of times. The chain combines TRBV7-9 with TRBJ2-1, with TRBD1 identical over 7 bases. Trimming removed 5 bases from V and 8 bases from J; junction bases left unmatched: 9. The CDR3 is 14 residues long. Per the germline V gene, CDR1 is SEHNR and CDR2 is FQNEAQ (reference sequence). This CDR3 reads CASSPDRVVDEQFF. The CDR3 region has the DNA TGTGCCAGCAGCCCCGACAGGGTTGTCGATGAGCAGTTCTTC.

The chain recombines TRBV9 with TRBJ1-4, with TRBD1 as a possible D gene (6 bases). The CDR3 sequence is 15 residues long. The V gene's germline CDR1 is SGDLS and CDR2 YYNGEE. Trimming pared 0 bases from V and 8 bases from J, leaving 14 bases between. The CDR3 DNA reads TGTGCCAGCAGCGTAGGGGGAACAGGGACCGAAAAACTGTTTTTT. The encoded protein is CASSVGGTGTEKLFF.

This chain joins TRBV6-1 and TRBJ2-5, with D perhaps TRBD2 (6 bases). CDR3 size: 14 residues. Germline V gene sequence: CDR1 MNHNS, CDR2 SASEGT. V was shortened by 2 bases and J by 4 bases, with 11 bases between the two germline ends. The CDR3 coding sequence is TGTGCCAGCAGTGAACTTACTAGCCGAGAGACCCAGTACTTC. It encodes CASSELTSRETQYF.

The chain carries TRBV9 and TRBJ1-1; D call uncertain. Germline CDR1 reads SGDLS; CDR2 reads YYNGEE. The CDR3 contains 13 residues. Trimming pared 4 bases from V and 7 bases from J, leaving 14 bases between. CDR3 DNA sequence: TGTGCCAGCAGCCCCACGGGTGTCAATGAAGCTTTCTTT. Translating it yields CASSPTGVNEAFF.

This sequence joins TRBV13 and TRBJ2-7; 8 nucleotides align to TRBD2. The CDR3 length is 16 residues. V was pared by 5 bases and J by 2 bases, with 11 bases of the junction left unmatched. Germline CDR1 reads PRHDT; CDR2 reads FYEKMQ (reference sequence). This CDR3 is CASSQRAGGGTYEQYF. Here the CDR3 DNA reads TGTGCCAGCAGCCAGCGCGCGGGCGGGGGGACCTACGAGCAGTACTTC.

The chain couples TRBV11-3 to TRBJ2-1, with a possible D match to TRBD1 (6 bases). Germline CDR1 reads SGHNT; CDR2 reads YENEEA. CDR3 length equals 16 residues. V was trimmed by 1 base and J by 4 bases, leaving 14 bases between them. The CDR3 here is CASSLVGPTGYNEQFF. Written as DNA, the CDR3 is TGTGCCAGCAGCTTAGTGGGACCGACAGGATACAATGAGCAGTTCTTC.

The gene calls are TRBV30 and TRBJ1-5; tentative D call: TRBD1 (6 bases). The CDR3 has 12 amino acids. V gave up 5 bases and J gave up 4 bases, with 9 bases separating them. CDR1 GTSNPN and CDR2 SVGIG come from the germline V gene (reference sequence). Written as DNA, the CDR3 is TGTGCCTGGCCTGACAGGAATCAGCCCCAGCATTTT. Amino acid sequence: CAWPDRNQPQHF.

The V gene is TRBV9, the J gene TRBJ1-3, with D perhaps matching TRBD1 (5 bases). The CDR3 length is 15 residues. V dropped 0 bases and J dropped 3 bases, with 10 bases sitting between them. The germline gives CDR1 SGDLS, CDR2 YYNGEE. The CDR3 sequence: CASSVGQGLGNTIYF. The DNA for the CDR3 is TGTGCCAGCAGCGTAGGCCAGGGCCTTGGAAACACCATATATTTT.

The chain couples TRBV6-1 to TRBJ1-2; a possible D gene is TRBD1 (5 bases). This CDR3 spans 15 amino acids. Per germline, CDR1 MNHNS and CDR2 SASEGT. Trimming removed 4 bases at V and 5 bases at J, with 17 bases between. Here the CDR3 DNA reads TGTGCCAGCAGTGTACAGGTCCAGCCTCTGTATGGCTACACCTTC. Translating it yields CASSVQVQPLYGYTF.

This clone came up many times. This chain connects TRBV6-5 to TRBJ1-1, with D perhaps TRBD1 (5 bases). Germline CDR1 is MNHEY and CDR2 is SVGAGI. Trimming took 2 bases from V and 5 from J, leaving 9 bases between them. This CDR3 is built from 13 residues. The CDR3 nucleotides are TGTGCCAGCAGTTACATAGGGGCGACTGAAGCTTTCTTT. It encodes CASSYIGATEAFF.

This rearrangement joins TRBV21-1 to TRBJ2-5; TRBD2, as called in the table, went unchecked against the DNA. TRBV21-1 is a listed pseudogene. The CDR3 consists of 15 residues. The CDR3 region has the DNA TGTGCCAGCAACGACGGGAGTGACTGGGGGGAGACCCAGTACTTC. Protein sequence: CASNDGSDWGETQYF.

With respect to this clone: This same CDR3 is encoded by further DNA sequences in the sample. V and J are TRBV6-1 and TRBJ2-7; D is unclear. The germline V gene encodes CDR1 MNHNS and CDR2 SASEGT. The CDR3 runs to 11 residues. V gave up 4 bases and J gave up 3 bases, with 4 bases separating them. The CDR3 is CASSAGYEQYF. Here the CDR3 DNA reads TGTGCCAGCAGTGCCGGCTACGAGCAGTACTTC.

The CDR3 protein is CASSQASEGLASTQYF. The CDR3 nucleotides are TGCGCCAGCAGCCAAGCTTCAGAGGGACTCGCAAGCACCCAGTACTTC. The chain employs TRBV4-3 and TRBJ2-5; D possibly corresponds to TRBD2 (6 bases). Germline lookup yields CDR1 LGHNA and CDR2 YSLEER. This CDR3 is 16 amino acids long. V was trimmed by 1 base and J by 8 bases, leaving 20 bases between them.

This clone was detected only a few times. DNA of the CDR3: TGCGCCAGCAGCTTCGGACAGGGTGTCTATGGCTACACCTTC. It specifies CASSFGQGVYGYTF. The chain combines TRBV5-1 with TRBJ1-2, with 8 bases lining up with TRBD1. V trimming: 2 bases; J trimming: 4 bases; junction bases outside the gene matches: 4. The CDR3 is 14 residues long. Germline V gene data show CDR1 as SGHRS and CDR2 as YFSETQ.